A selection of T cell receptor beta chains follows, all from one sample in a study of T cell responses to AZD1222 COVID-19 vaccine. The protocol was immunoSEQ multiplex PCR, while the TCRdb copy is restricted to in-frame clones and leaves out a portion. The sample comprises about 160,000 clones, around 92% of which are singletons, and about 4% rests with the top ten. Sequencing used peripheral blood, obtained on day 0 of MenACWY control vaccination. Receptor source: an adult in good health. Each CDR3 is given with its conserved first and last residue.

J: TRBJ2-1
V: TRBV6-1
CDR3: CASSEIGRAGNEQFF

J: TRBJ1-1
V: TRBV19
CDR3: CASSIGGRGGEAFF

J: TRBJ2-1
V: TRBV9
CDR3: CASSVNEGLEASNEQFF

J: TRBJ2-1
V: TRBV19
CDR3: CASSISGNHEQFF

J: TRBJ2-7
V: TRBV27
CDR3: CASSFQQGRSGEQYF

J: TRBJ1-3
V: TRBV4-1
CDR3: CASSPLGSRDTIYF

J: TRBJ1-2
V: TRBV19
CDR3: CASSDFGRKDYGYTF

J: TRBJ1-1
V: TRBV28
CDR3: CASSAQGRQAFF

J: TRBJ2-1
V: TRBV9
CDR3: CASSAGGTSANEQFF

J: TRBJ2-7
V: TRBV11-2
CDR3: CASSLTSGGAYEQYF

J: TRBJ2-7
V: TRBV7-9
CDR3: CASSSSGTGGREQYF

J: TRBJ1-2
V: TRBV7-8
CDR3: CASSRGQGPSYGYTF

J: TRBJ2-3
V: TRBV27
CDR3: CASSPGLAGGSDTQYF

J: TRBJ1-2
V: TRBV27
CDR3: CASSFYPGERGYTF

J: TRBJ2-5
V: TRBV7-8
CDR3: CASSLGTGGPRETQYF

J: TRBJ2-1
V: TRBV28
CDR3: CASSSSPATGGFVGYNEQFF

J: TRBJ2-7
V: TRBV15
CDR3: CATSRSGSYEQYF

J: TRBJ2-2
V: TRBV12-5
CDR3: CASGFIQEDGRRTGELFF

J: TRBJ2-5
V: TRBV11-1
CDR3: CASSLALGTDQETQYF

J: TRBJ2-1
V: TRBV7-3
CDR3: CASSLSPGYNEQFF

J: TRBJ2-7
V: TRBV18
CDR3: CASSPRGASYEQYF

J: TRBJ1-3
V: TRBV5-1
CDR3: CASSLTSTGNTIYF

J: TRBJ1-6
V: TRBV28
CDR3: CASSGISLHF

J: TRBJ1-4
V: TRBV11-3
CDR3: CASSLSRAGEKLFF

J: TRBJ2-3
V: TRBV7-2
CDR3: CASSSIAGAADTQYF

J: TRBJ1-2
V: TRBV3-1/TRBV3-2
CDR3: CASSQDLGGSGYTF

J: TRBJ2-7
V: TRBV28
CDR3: CASSPLGQGIYEQYF

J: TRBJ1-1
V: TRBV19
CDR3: CASSIFAGASSNTEAFF

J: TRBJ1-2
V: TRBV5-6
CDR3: CASSSPPEIYGYTF

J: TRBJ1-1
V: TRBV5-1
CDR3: CASSRDRTGAEAFF

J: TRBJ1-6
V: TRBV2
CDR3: CASSWTENSPLHF

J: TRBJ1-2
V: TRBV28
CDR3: CASSHPQFYGYTF

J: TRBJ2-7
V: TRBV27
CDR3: CASSLEGAGGSYEQYF

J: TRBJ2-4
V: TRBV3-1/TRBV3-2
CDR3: CASSQEGEIQYF

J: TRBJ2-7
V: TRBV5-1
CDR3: CASSASGRASYEQYF

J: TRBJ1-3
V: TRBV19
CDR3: CASSGPGAGNTIYF

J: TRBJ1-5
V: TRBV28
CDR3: CASSLPLGGGQPQHF

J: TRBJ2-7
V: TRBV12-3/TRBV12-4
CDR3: CATSGAGYEQYF

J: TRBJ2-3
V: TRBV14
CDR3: CASSRSGRLYTQYF

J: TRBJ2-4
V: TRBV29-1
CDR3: CSGGQGQNIQYF

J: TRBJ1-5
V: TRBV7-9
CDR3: CASSQDRVSGSPQHF

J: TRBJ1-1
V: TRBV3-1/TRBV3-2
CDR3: CASSPRTASPLF

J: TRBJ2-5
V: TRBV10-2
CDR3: CASSGVGLEETQYF

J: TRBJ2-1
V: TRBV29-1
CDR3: CSVARTGIDNEQFF

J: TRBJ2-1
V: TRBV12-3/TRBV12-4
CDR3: CASSLVGYEQFF

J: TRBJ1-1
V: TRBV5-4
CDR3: CASSGPGGVEAFF

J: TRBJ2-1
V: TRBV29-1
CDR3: CSVEGGNRGSYNEQFF

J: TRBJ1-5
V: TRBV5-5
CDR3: CASSLGDRVEPQHF

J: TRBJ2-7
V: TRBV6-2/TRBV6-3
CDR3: CASSPTGHPDEQYF

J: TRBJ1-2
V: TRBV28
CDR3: CASSTYSYGYTF